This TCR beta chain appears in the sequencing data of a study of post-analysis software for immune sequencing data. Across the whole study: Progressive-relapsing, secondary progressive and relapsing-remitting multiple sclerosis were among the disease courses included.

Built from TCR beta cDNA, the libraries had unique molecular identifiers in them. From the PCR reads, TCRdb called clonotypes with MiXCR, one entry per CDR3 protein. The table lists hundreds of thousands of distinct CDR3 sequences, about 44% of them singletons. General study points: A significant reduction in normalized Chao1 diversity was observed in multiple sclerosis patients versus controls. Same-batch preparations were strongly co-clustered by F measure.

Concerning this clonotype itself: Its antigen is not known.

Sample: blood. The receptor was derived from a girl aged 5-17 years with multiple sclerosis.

This CDR3 is CASSSTSNDEQYF. CDR3 sequence (DNA): TGCGCCAGCAGCTCGACTAGTAATGACGAGCAGTACTTC. This rearrangement joins TRBV5-1 to TRBJ2-7, with a weak D call TRBD2 (6 bases). The CDR3 is made up of 13 amino acids. Trimming shortened V by 3 bases and J by 5 bases, and 12 bases separated the two germline ends. CDR1 and CDR2 from the germline V gene are SGHRS and YFSETQ.